A single sample gave rise to the 22 T cell receptor beta chains below, sequenced in a study of T cell changes during pregnancy in multiple sclerosis. Produced via immunoSEQ multiplex PCR; TCRdb's table is partial and in-frame only. The sample records 70,000 to 95,000 clones, approximately 92% being singletons. The sequencing used peripheral blood, collected in the first trimester of pregnancy. Source of these receptors: a female donor with multiple sclerosis, enrolled in a pregnancy study.

To note about this clone: One end of the junction varies from germline; a read error may be responsible. V and J are TRBV7-7 and TRBJ1-1; a weak D match, TRBD1 (6 bases). Per germline, CDR1 SSHAT and CDR2 FNYEAQ (reference sequence). The CDR3 covers 13 residues. The CDR3 spells CASSLALDSEAFF. The CDR3 nucleotides are TGTGCTAGCAGCTTAGCGCTGGACAGTGAAGCTTTCTTT.

This rearrangement joins TRBV14 to TRBJ2-1; perhaps TRBD1 as D (5 bases). This CDR3 region has 12 residues. Per the germline V gene, CDR1 is SGHDN and CDR2 is FVKESK. The V and J ends lost 4 bases and 14 bases respectively, with 15 bases between them. Here the CDR3 reads CASSLSRDGEFF. The CDR3, as DNA: TGTGCCAGCAGCCTTAGCAGGGATGGGGAGTTCTTC.

The CDR3 coding sequence is TGTGCCAGCAGCAGAGGGGGGGGGATACCCCCTCGTGACACTGAAGCTTTCTTT. Its protein product is CASSRGGGIPPRDTEAFF. The chain employs TRBV7-9 and TRBJ1-1; weak D call: TRBD1 (6 bases). V gave up 5 bases and J gave up 3 bases, with 25 bases separating them. This CDR3 region has 18 residues. The germline V gene encodes CDR1 SEHNR and CDR2 FQNEAQ (reference sequence).

J is TRBJ2-7 and V is TRBV4-2; possible D gene TRBD2, 7 bases. Germline V lookup: CDR1 LGHNA, CDR2 YNFKEQ. The V and J ends lost 4 bases and 6 bases respectively, with 19 bases between them. The CDR3 is 15 amino acids. The CDR3 nucleotides are TGTGCCAGCAGCCGAGACGGGGGGCAGGGTCGCGAGCAGTACTTC. Translated: CASSRDGGQGREQYF.

This chain links TRBV5-6 with TRBJ1-6; 9 bases match TRBD1. From germline, CDR1 is SGHDT and CDR2 YYEEEE. This CDR3 contains 15 residues. V shed 2 bases and J 10 bases; nucleotides not matched to a gene: 7. The CDR3 DNA follows: TGTGCCAGCAGCTTCCGGGACAGGGTATGGTCACCCCTCCACTTT. Its translation: CASSFRDRVWSPLHF. Full variable domain (missing parts from reference TRBV5-6 and TRBJ1-6): DAGVTQSPTHLIKTRGQQVTLRCSPKSGHDTVSWYQQALGQGPQFIFQYYEEEERQRGNFPDRFSGHQFPNYSSELNVNALLLGDSALYLCASSFRDRVWSPLHFGNGTRLTVT.

The J gene is TRBJ1-6, the V gene TRBV7-8; 10 bases agree with TRBD1. J was trimmed by 9 bases and V by 5 bases; bases with no gene match: 16. CDR1 and CDR2 (germline): SGHVS, FQNEAQ. The CDR3 spans 18 residues. The CDR3 here is CASSTQDRGRFGFSPLHF. CDR3 nucleotides: TGTGCCAGCAGCACGCAAGACAGGGGGCGGTTCGGTTTTTCACCCCTCCACTTT. The full variable domain, in which reference TRBV7-8 and TRBJ1-6 provide the parts outside the CDR3, is GAGVSQSPRYKVAKRGQDVALRCDPISGHVSLFWYQQALGQGPEFLTYFQNEAQLDKSGLPSDRFFAERPEGSVSTLKIQRTQQEDSAVYLCASSTQDRGRFGFSPLHFGNGTRLTVT.

The chain is built from TRBV19 and TRBJ2-3, with 8 bases matching TRBD2. The CDR3 is 15 amino acids. V shed 3 bases, J shed 3 bases, and the junction held 5 bases outside the gene matches. Germline CDR1 is LNHDA and CDR2 is SQIVND (reference sequence). The DNA for the CDR3 is TGTGCCAGTAGTATCGGATTAGCGGGGACAGATACGCAGTATTTT. This encodes CASSIGLAGTDTQYF.

V is TRBV5-4 and J is TRBJ2-7, with TRBD1 identical over 7 bases. J was trimmed by 4 bases and V by 4 bases; bases with no gene match: 8. Germline V gene lookup returns CDR1 SGHNT and CDR2 YYREEE (reference sequence). The CDR3 consists of 14 residues. CDR3 protein: CASSRDRGLYEQYF. The DNA of the CDR3 is TGTGCCAGCAGCCGGGACAGAGGCCTATACGAGCAGTACTTC.

In DNA form, the CDR3 reads TGTGCCAGCAGCGTAGGAGCGGGGGGACCCTACGAGCAGTACTTC. Translation gives CASSVGAGGPYEQYF. This rearrangement joins TRBV9 to TRBJ2-7, with 9 bases fitting TRBD2. CDR3 length: 15 amino acids. The V gene end was trimmed by 0 bases and the J gene end by 2 bases; junction bases not matched to a gene: 3. Germline V gives CDR1 SGDLS, CDR2 YYNGEE.

The rearrangement joins TRBV19 to TRBJ1-4; 7 bases match TRBD1. Unmatched junction bases numbered 8, after V lost 5 bases and J lost 5 bases. The CDR3 extends over 15 amino acids. Germline values: CDR1 LNHDA, CDR2 SQIVND (reference sequence). CDR3 sequence reads: CASSPGGTDNEKLFF. As DNA, the CDR3 is TGTGCCAGTAGTCCTGGGGGGACAGACAATGAAAAACTGTTTTTT. The whole variable domain, remainder taken from reference TRBV19 and TRBJ1-4, is DGGITQSPKYLFRKEGQNVTLSCEQNLNHDAMYWYRQDPGQGLRLIYYSQIVNDFQKGDIAEGYSVSREKKESFPLTVTSAQKNPTAFYLCASSPGGTDNEKLFFGSGTQLSVL.

This sequence joins TRBV18 and TRBJ2-7, with 14 bases that match TRBD2. Germline CDR1 KGHSH, CDR2 LQKENI. V was pared by 11 bases and J by 1 base, with 7 bases of the junction left unmatched. The CDR3 spans 15 residues. In DNA, the CDR3 is TGTGCCTCGGGGACTAGCGGGGGCGGTTCCTACGAGCAGTACTTC. Protein sequence: CASGTSGGGSYEQYF.

This sequence joins TRBV7-6 and TRBJ2-5; TRBD2 agrees at 7 bases. The germline V gene has CDR1 SGHVS and CDR2 FNYEAQ. The CDR3 sequence is 13 residues long. V was pared by 1 base and J by 4 bases, with 0 bases of the junction left unmatched. DNA of the CDR3: TGTGCCAGCAGCTTAGGGGGGGGAGAGACCCAGTACTTC. Encoded protein: CASSLGGGETQYF.

The chain is built from TRBV7-9 and TRBJ2-1, with no clear D. The CDR3 spans 14 residues. V dropped 5 bases and J dropped 14 bases, with 22 bases sitting between them. Per the germline V gene, CDR1 is SEHNR and CDR2 is FQNEAQ (reference sequence). Written as DNA, the CDR3 is TGTGCCAGCAGCCCCGGAGCTCAGCGAATAGCCGAGTTCTTC. Its translation: CASSPGAQRIAEFF.

The chain couples TRBV6-5 to TRBJ1-2; D is unclear. Germline-derived CDR1 and CDR2 are MNHEY and SVGAGI. The CDR3 spans 14 residues. V lost 3 bases to trimming and J lost 7 bases, with 15 bases between them. The CDR3 reads CASSYMGGHVGYTF. CDR3 sequence (DNA): TGTGCCAGCAGTTATATGGGAGGTCATGTTGGCTACACCTTC.

This chain connects TRBV5-1 to TRBJ1-4; D is ambiguous. The germline gives CDR1 SGHRS, CDR2 YFSETQ. Deletions cut 4 bases from V and 0 bases from J, with 13 bases between. The length of the CDR3 is 16 residues. The CDR3 DNA reads TGCGCCAGCAGCAGGGAAGGAGGGACAACTAATGAAAAACTGTTTTTT. Amino acid sequence: CASSREGGTTNEKLFF.

This clone was detected only a few times. The chain is built from TRBV5-4 and TRBJ1-1; no clear D gene. V lost 2 bases, J lost 5 bases, and 7 bases lay in between. Germline CDR1 SGHNT, CDR2 YYREEE (reference sequence). The CDR3 has 12 amino acids. CDR3 nucleotides: TGTGCCAGCAGCTTATCAGGTACTGAAGCTTTCTTT. It yields the protein CASSLSGTEAFF.

The rearrangement uses TRBV10-2 and TRBJ2-3; D is unresolved. Germline V gene lookup returns CDR1 WSHSY and CDR2 SAAADI. The CDR3 length is 13 residues. The V end lost 5 bases, the J end lost 6 bases, and 12 bases lay between the germline ends. CDR3 DNA: TGCGCCAGCAGTACGCCAGTCGGGGATACGCAGTATTTT. Its translation: CASSTPVGDTQYF.

V is TRBV27 and J is TRBJ2-5; TRBD2 matches 11 bases. The V and J ends lost 8 bases and 3 bases, in that order; junction bases with no gene match: 5. The length of the CDR3 is 14 residues. Germline CDR1 and CDR2: MNHEY and SMNVEV (reference sequence). The DNA for the CDR3 is TGTGCCAGCCGCCGGGGACTAGCGGAAGAGACCCAGTACTTC. It codes for CASRRGLAEETQYF.

The chain couples TRBV19 to TRBJ2-1; the D gene is possibly TRBD2 (5 bases). V dropped 3 bases and J dropped 0 bases, with 9 bases sitting between them. Germline assignment: CDR1 LNHDA and CDR2 SQIVND (reference sequence). The CDR3 loop spans 15 amino acids. CDR3 sequence: CASSISRDSYNEQFF. The DNA of the CDR3 is TGTGCCAGTAGTATCTCCCGGGACTCCTACAATGAGCAGTTCTTC.

The chain recombines TRBV7-3 with TRBJ1-2; the D gene is possibly TRBD1 (5 bases). This CDR3 contains 14 residues. Germline values: CDR1 SGHTA, CDR2 FQGTGA. The ends were cut back, 5 bases at V and 6 bases at J, with 16 bases in the middle. CDR3 region: CASSPVGGEDGYTF. The CDR3, as DNA: TGTGCCAGCAGCCCAGTGGGGGGGGAGGATGGCTACACCTTC.

This clone was recorded only once. The chain combines TRBV9 with TRBJ1-1, with D maybe TRBD1 (5 bases). The V end was cut by 3 bases, the J end by 1 base, with 13 bases between. There are 15 residues in the CDR3. CDR1 SGDLS and CDR2 YYNGEE come from the germline V gene. The CDR3 nucleotides are TGTGCCAGCAGCGCTCGACAGCAGCCGAACACTGAAGCTTTCTTT. Protein: CASSARQQPNTEAFF.

This sequence joins TRBV18 and TRBJ1-1; D ambiguous. Germline values: CDR1 KGHSH, CDR2 LQKENI. V shed 0 bases and J shed 4 bases, with 9 bases lying between them. The CDR3 is 14 residues long. The CDR3 nucleotides are TGTGCCAGCTCACCACCTAGAATCGGCACTGAAGCTTTCTTT. Translating gives CASSPPRIGTEAFF.